A single TCR beta chain is shown here with its context. This sample is drawn from a study of PD-1 blockade in mismatch repair-deficient tumors. The V gene lost 0 bases and the J gene lost 5 bases, with 12 bases spanning the gap. Germline values: CDR1 MNHEY, CDR2 SMNVEV (reference sequence). The CDR3 is 15 amino acids. The data were produced by immunoSEQ multiplex PCR, yet TCRdb's version contains in-frame clones alone and is incomplete. The table lists around 10,000 clones, approximately 85% of them singletons, with 0.85% to 1% in the top ten. The sample was PBMCs, taken about 48 weeks after starting pembrolizumab. The chain uses TRBV27 and TRBJ2-3, with D possibly being TRBD1 (7 bases). This receptor was taken from an adult with mismatch repair-deficient cancer. In DNA form, the CDR3 reads TGTGCCAGCAGTTTATCAGGAGGGGGCGGAGATACGCAGTATTTT. Protein: CASSLSGGGGDTQYF.